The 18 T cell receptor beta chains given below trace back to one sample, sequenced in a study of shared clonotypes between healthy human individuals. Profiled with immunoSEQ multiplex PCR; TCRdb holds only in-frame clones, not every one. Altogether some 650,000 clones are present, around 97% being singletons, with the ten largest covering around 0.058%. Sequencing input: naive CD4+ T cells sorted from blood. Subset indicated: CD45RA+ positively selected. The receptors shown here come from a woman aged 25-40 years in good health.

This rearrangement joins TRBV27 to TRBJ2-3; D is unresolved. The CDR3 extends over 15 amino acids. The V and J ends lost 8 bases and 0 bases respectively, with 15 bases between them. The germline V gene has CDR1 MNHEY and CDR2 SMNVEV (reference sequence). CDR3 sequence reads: CASGKGSPSTDTQYF. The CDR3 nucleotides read TGTGCCAGCGGAAAAGGATCTCCCAGCACAGATACGCAGTATTTT.

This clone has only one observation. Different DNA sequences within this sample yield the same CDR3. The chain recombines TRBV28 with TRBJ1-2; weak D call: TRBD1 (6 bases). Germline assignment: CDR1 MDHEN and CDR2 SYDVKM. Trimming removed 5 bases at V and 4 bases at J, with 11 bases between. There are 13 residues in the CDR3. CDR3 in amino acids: CASSLGQSYGYTF. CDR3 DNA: TGTGCCAGCAGTCTTGGACAGAGCTATGGCTACACCTTC.

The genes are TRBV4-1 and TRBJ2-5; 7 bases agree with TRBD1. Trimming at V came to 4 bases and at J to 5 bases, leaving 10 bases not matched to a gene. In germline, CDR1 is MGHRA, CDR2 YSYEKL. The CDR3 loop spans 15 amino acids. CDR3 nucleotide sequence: TGCGCCAGCAGCCGGAAACACACAGGGGTCGAGACCCAGTACTTC. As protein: CASSRKHTGVETQYF.

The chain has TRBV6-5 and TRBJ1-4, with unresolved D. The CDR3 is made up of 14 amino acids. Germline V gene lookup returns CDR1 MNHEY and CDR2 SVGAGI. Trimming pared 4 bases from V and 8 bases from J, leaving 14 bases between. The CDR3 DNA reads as TGTGCCAGCAGTTTCCGGAACCCGGGAGAAAAACTGTTTTTT. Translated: CASSFRNPGEKLFF.

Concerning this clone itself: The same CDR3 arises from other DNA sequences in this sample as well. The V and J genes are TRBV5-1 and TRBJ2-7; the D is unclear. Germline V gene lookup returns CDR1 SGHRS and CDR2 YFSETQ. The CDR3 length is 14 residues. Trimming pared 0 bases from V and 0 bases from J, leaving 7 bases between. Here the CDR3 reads CASSLGPSSYEQYF. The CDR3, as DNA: TGCGCCAGCAGCTTGGGACCAAGCTCCTACGAGCAGTACTTC.

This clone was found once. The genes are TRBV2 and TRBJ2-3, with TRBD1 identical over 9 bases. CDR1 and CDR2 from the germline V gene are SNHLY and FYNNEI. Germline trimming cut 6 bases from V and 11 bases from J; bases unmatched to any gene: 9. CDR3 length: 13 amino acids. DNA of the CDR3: TGTGCCAGCAGACAATACGGGACAGGGCTGCAGTATTTT. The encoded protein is CASRQYGTGLQYF.

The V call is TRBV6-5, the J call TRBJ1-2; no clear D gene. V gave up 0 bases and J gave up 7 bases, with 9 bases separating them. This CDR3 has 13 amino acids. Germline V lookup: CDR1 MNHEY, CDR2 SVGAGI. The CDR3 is CASSYSVLRGYTF. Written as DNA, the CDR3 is TGTGCCAGCAGTTACTCCGTGCTCCGTGGCTACACCTTC.

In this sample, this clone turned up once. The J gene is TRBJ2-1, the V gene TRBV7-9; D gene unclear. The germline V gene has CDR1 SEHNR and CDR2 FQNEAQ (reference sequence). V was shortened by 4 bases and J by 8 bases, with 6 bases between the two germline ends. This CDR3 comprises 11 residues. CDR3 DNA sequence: TGTGCCAGCAGCTCTTCCCATGAGCAGTTCTTC. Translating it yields CASSSSHEQFF.

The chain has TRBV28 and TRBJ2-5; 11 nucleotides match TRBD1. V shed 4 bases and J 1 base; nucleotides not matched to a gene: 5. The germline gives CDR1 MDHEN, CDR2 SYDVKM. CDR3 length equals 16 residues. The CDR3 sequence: CASSSSGTGGQETQYF. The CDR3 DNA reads TGTGCCAGCAGTTCATCCGGGACAGGGGGCCAAGAGACCCAGTACTTC.

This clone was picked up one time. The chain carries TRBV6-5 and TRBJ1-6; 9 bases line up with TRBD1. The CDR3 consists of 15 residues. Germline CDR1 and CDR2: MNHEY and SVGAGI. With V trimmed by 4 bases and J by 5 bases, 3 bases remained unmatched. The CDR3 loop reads CASSWGTGNNSPLHF. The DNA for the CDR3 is TGTGCCAGCAGTTGGGGGACAGGGAATAATTCACCCCTCCACTTT.

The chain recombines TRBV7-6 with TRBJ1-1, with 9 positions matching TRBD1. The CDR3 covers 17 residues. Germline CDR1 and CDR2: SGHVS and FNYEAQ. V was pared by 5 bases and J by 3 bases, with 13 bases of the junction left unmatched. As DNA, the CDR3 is TGTGCCAGCAGCCCAGACGGGAGGACAGGGGCGCACACTGAAGCTTTCTTT. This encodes CASSPDGRTGAHTEAFF.

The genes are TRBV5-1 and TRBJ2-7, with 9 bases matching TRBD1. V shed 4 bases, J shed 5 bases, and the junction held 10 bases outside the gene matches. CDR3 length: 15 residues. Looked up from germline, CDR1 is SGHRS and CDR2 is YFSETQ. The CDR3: CASSLTGQGVNEQYF. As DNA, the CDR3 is TGCGCCAGCAGCCTCACGGGACAGGGTGTTAACGAGCAGTACTTC. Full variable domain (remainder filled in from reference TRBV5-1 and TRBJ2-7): KAGVTQTPRYLIKTRGQQVTLSCSPISGHRSVSWYQQTPGQGLQFLFEYFSETQRNKGNFPGRFSGRQFSNSRSEMNVSTLELGDSALYLCASSLTGQGVNEQYFGPGTRLTVT.

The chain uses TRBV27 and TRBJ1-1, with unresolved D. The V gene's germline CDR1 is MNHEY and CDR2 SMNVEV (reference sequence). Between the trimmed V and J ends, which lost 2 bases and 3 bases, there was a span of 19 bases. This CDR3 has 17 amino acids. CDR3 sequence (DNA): TGTGCCAGCAGTTTACGGAGGTCAAGGAACCGCGACACTGAAGCTTTCTTT. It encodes CASSLRRSRNRDTEAFF.

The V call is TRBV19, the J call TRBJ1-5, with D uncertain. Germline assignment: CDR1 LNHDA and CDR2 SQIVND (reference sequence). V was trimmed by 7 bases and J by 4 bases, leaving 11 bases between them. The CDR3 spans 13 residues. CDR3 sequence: CASKLGSNQPQHF. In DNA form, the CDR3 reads TGTGCCAGTAAATTGGGCAGTAATCAGCCCCAGCATTTT.

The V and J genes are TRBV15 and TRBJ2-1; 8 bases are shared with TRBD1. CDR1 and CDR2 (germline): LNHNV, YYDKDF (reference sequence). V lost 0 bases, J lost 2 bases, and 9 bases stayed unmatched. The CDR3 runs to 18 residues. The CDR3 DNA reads TGTGCCACCAGCAGAGATCTTGTGGACAGGGCGGCCTACAATGAGCAGTTCTTC. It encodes CATSRDLVDRAAYNEQFF.

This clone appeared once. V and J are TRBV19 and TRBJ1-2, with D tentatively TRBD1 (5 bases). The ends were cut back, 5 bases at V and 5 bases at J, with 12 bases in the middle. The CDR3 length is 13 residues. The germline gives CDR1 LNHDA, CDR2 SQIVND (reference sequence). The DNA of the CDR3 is TGTGCCAGTAGTCCGACGGCAGGGTATGGCTACACCTTC. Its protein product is CASSPTAGYGYTF.

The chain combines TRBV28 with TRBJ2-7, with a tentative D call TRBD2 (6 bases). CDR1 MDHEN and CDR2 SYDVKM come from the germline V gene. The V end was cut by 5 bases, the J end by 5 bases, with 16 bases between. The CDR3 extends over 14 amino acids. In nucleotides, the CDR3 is TGTGCCAGCAGTCAGGACTGGGGGGTTAACGAGCAGTACTTC. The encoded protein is CASSQDWGVNEQYF.

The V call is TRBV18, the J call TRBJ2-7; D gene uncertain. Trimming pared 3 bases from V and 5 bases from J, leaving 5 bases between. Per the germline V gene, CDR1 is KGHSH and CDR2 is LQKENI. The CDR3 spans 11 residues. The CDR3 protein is CASSPLNEQYF. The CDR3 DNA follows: TGTGCCAGCTCACCCCTCAACGAGCAGTACTTC.